Following are 15 T cell receptor beta chains from one sample sequenced in a study of blood T cell repertoires in COVID-19. Assay: immunoSEQ multiplex PCR; the TCRdb copy retains only in-frame clones and omits some. The sample contains over 150,000 clones, roughly 84% of which appear only once. The sample taken for sequencing was peripheral blood. Receptors were obtained from a man between 40 and 49 years old with acute or convalescent COVID-19.

The chain carries TRBV5-1 and TRBJ1-2, with 11 bases that match TRBD1. Looked up from germline, CDR1 is SGHRS and CDR2 is YFSETQ. This CDR3 contains 14 residues. J gave up 8 bases and V 4 bases, and 7 bases lay outside the gene matches. DNA for the CDR3: TGCGCCAGCAGCCCGGGGACAGGGGGGCCGGGCTACACCTTC. Translation: CASSPGTGGPGYTF.

The chain couples TRBV2 to TRBJ2-1, with 7 bases lining up with TRBD2. The trim removed 0 bases at V and 4 bases at J, leaving 6 bases unmatched. Germline values: CDR1 SNHLY, CDR2 FYNNEI. This CDR3 comprises 16 residues. For the CDR3, the DNA is TGTGCCAGCAGTGAAGCATGGGGGGGAATTTACAATGAGCAGTTCTTC. It is translated as CASSEAWGGIYNEQFF.

The sample holds one count of this clone. The J gene is TRBJ1-2, the V gene TRBV7-2; D unresolved. Trimming took 8 bases from V and 2 from J, leaving 12 bases between them. CDR1 is SGHTA and CDR2 is FQGNSA in the germline V gene. There are 13 residues in the CDR3. CDR3: CASRAGGNYGYTF. Written as DNA, the CDR3 is TGTGCCAGCCGGGCCGGAGGAAACTATGGCTACACCTTC.

The chain recombines TRBV5-1 with TRBJ1-2; TRBD1 is a possible D gene (5 bases). CDR1 is SGHRS, CDR2 YFSETQ, per germline. V lost 4 bases and J lost 3, with 10 bases in between. The CDR3 extends over 13 amino acids. CDR3 protein: CASSQGSDYGYTF. The CDR3 DNA follows: TGCGCCAGCAGCCAGGGAAGCGACTATGGCTACACCTTC. Full variable domain (remainder filled in from reference TRBV5-1 and TRBJ1-2): KAGVTQTPRYLIKTRGQQVTLSCSPISGHRSVSWYQQTPGQGLQFLFEYFSETQRNKGNFPGRFSGRQFSNSRSEMNVSTLELGDSALYLCASSQGSDYGYTFGSGTRLTVV.

The chain has TRBV18 and TRBJ2-3; no reliable D call. The germline V and J ends were trimmed by 2 bases and 4 bases, with 4 bases remaining between them. The CDR3 is 12 amino acids. CDR1 and CDR2 from the germline V gene are KGHSH and LQKENI. This CDR3 reads CASSPSPDTQYF. The DNA of the CDR3 is TGTGCCAGCTCACCATCTCCAGATACGCAGTATTTT.

This chain joins TRBV6-1 and TRBJ1-1; D perhaps matches TRBD1 (6 bases). The germline gives CDR1 MNHNS, CDR2 SASEGT. Between the trimmed V and J ends, which lost 2 bases and 0 bases, there was a span of 16 bases. This CDR3 region has 17 residues. The CDR3 here is CASSEFSGARVNTEAFF. In nucleotides, the CDR3 is TGTGCCAGCAGTGAATTCTCAGGGGCGAGGGTGAACACTGAAGCTTTCTTT.

The chain carries TRBV29-1 and TRBJ1-1; D unresolved. CDR3 length: 13 residues. Trimming stripped 1 base from V and 1 base from J, with 7 bases between. Germline loops: CDR1 SQVTM, CDR2 ANQGSEA. CDR3 loop: CSVEARQNTEAFF. The CDR3 DNA reads TGCAGCGTTGAAGCCCGACAGAACACTGAAGCTTTCTTT.

V and J are TRBV19 and TRBJ1-2; D is uncertain. The V and J ends lost 4 bases and 7 bases respectively, with 22 bases between them. Looked up from germline, CDR1 is LNHDA and CDR2 is SQIVND (reference sequence). The CDR3 is 16 residues long. Written as DNA, the CDR3 is TGTGCCAGTAGTAGGCAGGTCAGTGTGACGGACTGTGGCTACACCTTC. Its protein product is CASSRQVSVTDCGYTF.

The V gene is TRBV6-1, the J gene TRBJ1-4, with D possibly TRBD1 on 6 matching bases. CDR3 length: 17 amino acids. Germline CDR1 is MNHNS and CDR2 is SASEGT. Trimming shortened V by 0 bases and J by 6 bases, and 17 bases separated the two germline ends. The CDR3 DNA reads as TGTGCCAGCAGTGAAGCGCCGTTCAGGGGCGCAGATGAAAAACTGTTTTTT. Encoded protein: CASSEAPFRGADEKLFF.

V is TRBV11-3 and J is TRBJ1-1; no definite D call. The CDR3 is 13 residues long. Trimming took off 3 bases at V and 1 base at J, with 6 bases between the two ends. Germline V gene data show CDR1 as SGHNT and CDR2 as YENEEA. The CDR3 DNA sequence: TGTGCCAGCAGCTTCTGGCCGAACACTGAAGCTTTCTTT. Translated: CASSFWPNTEAFF.

This chain uses TRBV5-1 with TRBJ2-7; D perhaps matches TRBD1 (5 bases). V was pared by 3 bases and J by 5 bases, with 9 bases between. The CDR3 has 12 amino acids. Germline V gene data show CDR1 as SGHRS and CDR2 as YFSETQ. The DNA for the CDR3 is TGCGCCAGCAGCTCATGGGGCCACGAGCAGTACTTC. This gives the protein CASSSWGHEQYF.

This clone showed up just once. J is TRBJ2-1 and V is TRBV5-1; TRBD2 matches 8 bases. J gave up 15 bases and V 2 bases, and 10 bases lay outside the gene matches. CDR3 length equals 13 residues. CDR1 and CDR2 (germline): SGHRS, YFSETQ. CDR3 nucleotides: TGCGCCAGCAGCTTTGGGCCGGGACTAGATACGTTCTTC. It translates to CASSFGPGLDTFF. Variable domain in full (rest from reference TRBV5-1 and TRBJ2-1): KAGVTQTPRYLIKTRGQQVTLSCSPISGHRSVSWYQQTPGQGLQFLFEYFSETQRNKGNFPGRFSGRQFSNSRSEMNVSTLELGDSALYLCASSFGPGLDTFFGPGTRLTVL.

The rearrangement links TRBV28 to TRBJ1-1, with D unresolved. The V and J ends lost 5 bases and 0 bases respectively, with 10 bases between them. This CDR3 spans 14 amino acids. Germline V gene data show CDR1 as MDHEN and CDR2 as SYDVKM. The CDR3 DNA sequence: TGTGCCAGCAGTCTAATGGTGATGAACACTGAAGCTTTCTTT. Translation gives CASSLMVMNTEAFF.

The table lists this clone with a count of one. The genes are TRBV7-3 and TRBJ2-1; no clear D gene. CDR3 length equals 14 residues. V was cut by 1 base and J by 1 base, with 5 bases left in between. Germline assignment: CDR1 SGHTA and CDR2 FQGTGA. DNA for the CDR3: TGTGCCAGCAGCTTAATTAGTTCCTACAATGAGCAGTTCTTC. This gives the protein CASSLISSYNEQFF.

This clone came up a few times. The chain employs TRBV25-1 and TRBJ1-6; the D gene is possibly TRBD1 (6 bases). V was pared by 10 bases and J by 5 bases, with 12 bases between. Germline V gene sequence: CDR1 MGHDK, CDR2 SYGVNS. This CDR3 region has 13 residues. Written as DNA, the CDR3 is TGTGCCACCACACAGGGAGATAATTCACCCCTCCACTTT. This codes for CATTQGDNSPLHF.